Below, 26 T cell receptor beta chains from the same sample are listed, as sequenced in a study of T cells in Graves' hyperthyroidism and ophthalmopathy. TCR beta CDR3 sequences were amplified from RNA transcripts. Primed by the HTBI set, a first-round RT-PCR was run on the TCR CDR3. One entry per CDR3 protein, called by TCRdb with MiXCR from the multiplex PCR reads. The sample lists nearly 250,000 distinct CDR3 sequences; around 25% were seen once. The source material was blood. The receptors shown here come from a woman in her thirties or forties with Graves' ophthalmopathy.

This clonotype showed up many times. The chain links TRBV6-2 or TRBV6-3 to TRBJ1-1; TRBD1 might be the D (5 bases). The CDR3 extends over 13 amino acids. Between the trimmed V and J ends, which lost 6 bases and 8 bases, there was a span of 16 bases. In germline, CDR1 is MNHEY, CDR2 SVGEGT. The CDR3 nucleotides read TGTGCCAGCAGGGAACCGGGGGTAAAGGAAGCTTTCTTT. As protein: CASREPGVKEAFF.

As concerns this clonotype: This could be a read error, since a much larger clone is one nucleotide away. The rearrangement links TRBV19 to TRBJ1-6; D is perhaps TRBD1 (5 bases). Trimming left V 9 bases short and J 9 bases short, with 18 bases between. Germline V gives CDR1 LNHDA, CDR2 SQIVND (reference sequence). The CDR3 sequence is 14 residues long. The CDR3 here is CASSLQGVGSPLHF. In nucleotides, the CDR3 is TGTGCCAGCAGTCTGCAGGGTGTCGGTTCACCCCTCCACTTT.

This clonotype was seen at least ten times. The chain carries TRBV7-6 and TRBJ2-7; 7 nucleotides align to TRBD1. Germline V gene sequence: CDR1 SGHVS, CDR2 FNYEAQ. V lost 2 bases and J lost 5; bases outside the gene matches: 9. This CDR3 is 15 amino acids long. The CDR3 coding sequence is TGTGCCAGCAGCTTAACCGGGACAGCCCGGGACGAGCAGTACTTC. Translation gives CASSLTGTARDEQYF.

This clonotype was picked up a small number of times. This chain joins TRBV2 and TRBJ1-1; 11 nucleotides match TRBD1. The CDR3 is 13 residues long. Germline-derived CDR1 and CDR2 are SNHLY and FYNNEI. V lost 4 bases and J lost 7; bases outside the gene matches: 2. The CDR3 spells CASSGTGGSEAFF. The CDR3 DNA is TGTGCCAGCAGTGGGACAGGGGGCAGTGAAGCTTTCTTT.

Many counts were recorded for this clonotype. The genes are TRBV6-1 and TRBJ2-7; perhaps TRBD1 as D (5 bases). The V and J ends lost 0 bases and 0 bases respectively, with 9 bases between them. Germline V lookup: CDR1 MNHNS, CDR2 SASEGT. This CDR3 comprises 15 residues. DNA for the CDR3: TGTGCCAGCAGTGAAGCCAGGGCTCTCTCCTACGAGCAGTACTTC. It is translated as CASSEARALSYEQYF.

Concerning this clonotype: Given the absence of the conserved phenylalanine or tryptophan at the CDR3 end, a read error is likely. This chain links TRBV6-4 with TRBJ2-2, with TRBD2 as a possible D gene (5 bases). The CDR3 covers 15 residues. The germline V gene has CDR1 MRHNA and CDR2 SNTAGT. The CDR3: CASSETAEDTGELFL. CDR3 DNA: TGTGCCAGTAGTGAAACAGCGGAGGACACCGGGGAGCTGTTTCTT.

This clonotype was observed at least ten times. This chain connects TRBV13 to TRBJ2-7; D not resolved. Looked up from germline, CDR1 is PRHDT and CDR2 is FYEKMQ (reference sequence). V was cut by 1 base and J by 5 bases, with 15 bases left in between. The length of the CDR3 is 15 residues. The CDR3: CASSLEGIGVHEQYF. CDR3 DNA: TGTGCCAGCAGCTTAGAAGGGATTGGAGTCCACGAGCAGTACTTC.

This clonotype was counted ten times or more. The chain has TRBV20-1 and TRBJ2-7; D possibly matches TRBD1 or TRBD2 (5 bases each). CDR1 DFQATT and CDR2 SNEGSKA come from the germline V gene (reference sequence). The CDR3 sequence is 14 residues long. V was shortened by 5 bases and J by 7 bases, with 21 bases between the two germline ends. CDR3 loop: CSARPWDGAREQYF. For the CDR3, the DNA is TGCAGTGCTCGCCCATGGGACGGAGCTAGGGAGCAGTACTTC.

This clonotype was observed at least ten times. The chain joins TRBV30 to TRBJ1-2; D unresolved. This CDR3 has 15 amino acids. V was clipped by 0 bases and J by 0 bases, with 11 bases between them. Germline V gene sequence: CDR1 GTSNPN, CDR2 SVGIG (reference sequence). The DNA for the CDR3 is TGTGCCTGGAGTGTACGGAGGAATACTAACTATGGCTACACCTTC. Its translation is CAWSVRRNTNYGYTF.

The table lists this clonotype with many counts. The chain has TRBV12-3 or TRBV12-4 and TRBJ2-7, with D maybe TRBD1 (5 bases). This CDR3 contains 12 residues. The V end lost 6 bases, the J end lost 3 bases, and 9 bases lay between the germline ends. CDR3 in DNA: TGTGCCAGCAGCCCAGGGTTCTACGAGCAGTACTTC. It codes for CASSPGFYEQYF.

The rearrangement joins TRBV6-1 to TRBJ1-2; no reliable D call. The germline V gene has CDR1 MNHNS and CDR2 SASEGT. The ends were cut back, 7 bases at V and 0 bases at J, with 15 bases in the middle. The length of the CDR3 is 15 residues. In DNA form, the CDR3 reads TGTGCCAGCATCTCGACGGCGGGCCCTAACTATGGCTACACCTTC. Protein: CASISTAGPNYGYTF.

This clonotype was counted at least ten times. V gene TRBV28 combines with J gene TRBJ2-7; D is unresolved. This CDR3 is 17 amino acids long. Germline lookup yields CDR1 MDHEN and CDR2 SYDVKM. The V end lost 7 bases, the J end lost 2 bases, and 24 bases lay between the germline ends. CDR3 region: CASTSPSSRHITYEQYF. CDR3 sequence (DNA): TGTGCCAGCACCTCCCCCTCGAGCAGGCATATCACCTACGAGCAGTACTTC.

In its sample, this clonotype was seen many times. The chain carries TRBV19 and TRBJ1-5; 9 bases map to TRBD1. CDR3 size: 16 residues. Germline V gene data show CDR1 as LNHDA and CDR2 as SQIVND (reference sequence). V shed 0 bases, J shed 6 bases, and the junction held 6 bases outside the gene matches. CDR3 DNA sequence: TGTGCCAGTAGTATAGACCGGGACAGGGAAACTCAGCCCCAGCATTTT. This sequence encodes CASSIDRDRETQPQHF.

This clonotype was observed at least ten times. This rearrangement joins TRBV20-1 to TRBJ1-5, with TRBD1 identical over 10 bases. There are 14 residues in the CDR3. After removal of 2 bases from V and 6 bases from J, the junction contained 4 bases not matched to a gene. Germline lookup yields CDR1 DFQATT and CDR2 SNEGSKA (reference sequence). In DNA form, the CDR3 reads TGCAGTGCTAGACTGACAGGGGGCGGTCAGCCCCAGCATTTT. Amino acid sequence: CSARLTGGGQPQHF.

The V call is TRBV5-1, the J call TRBJ1-1; D uncertain. This CDR3 region has 14 residues. V shed 0 bases and J shed 0 bases, with 6 bases lying between them. From germline, CDR1 is SGHRS and CDR2 YFSETQ. This chain's CDR3 is CASSLAMVNTEAFF. CDR3 coding DNA: TGCGCCAGCAGCTTGGCTATGGTGAACACTGAAGCTTTCTTT.

This clonotype has ten or more counts. The chain has TRBV27 and TRBJ2-7, with D possibly TRBD2 on 6 matching bases. CDR1 and CDR2 from the germline V gene are MNHEY and SMNVEV (reference sequence). Trimming took off 0 bases at V and 6 bases at J, with 12 bases between the two ends. The CDR3 contains 14 residues. The CDR3 region has the DNA TGTGCCAGCAGTTTATCGGGGGGTCGGCGCGAGCAGTACTTC. Translating it yields CASSLSGGRREQYF.

This clonotype has at least ten counts. The chain couples TRBV4-2 to TRBJ1-3; D call uncertain. Germline V CDR1 and CDR2: LGHNA, YNFKEQ. The V end lost 0 bases, the J end lost 0 bases, and 12 bases lay between the germline ends. The CDR3 is made up of 17 amino acids. For the CDR3, the DNA is TGTGCCAGCAGCCAAGATTGGCGCCAACTCTCTGGAAACACCATATATTTT. It codes for CASSQDWRQLSGNTIYF.

Notes on this clonotype: Just one base apart from a much larger clone, this may be a read error. The chain combines TRBV4-1 with TRBJ1-1; possibly TRBD1 for D (5 bases). Looked up from germline, CDR1 is MGHRA and CDR2 is YSYEKL. The CDR3 covers 14 residues. V shed 3 bases and J shed 4 bases, with 12 bases lying between them. The CDR3 is CASSQVQASTEAFF. CDR3 DNA sequence: TGCGCCAGCAGCCAGGTACAGGCGAGCACTGAAGCTTTCTTT.

The chain has TRBV6-1 and TRBJ2-5, with 11 bases matching TRBD1. The CDR3 has 17 residues. CDR1 and CDR2 from the germline V gene are MNHNS and SASEGT. Trimming removed 6 bases from V and 5 bases from J; junction bases left unmatched: 14. CDR3 nucleotide sequence: TGTGCCAGCAGAACAGGGGTCGGGACAGGGGGGTCCGAGACCCAGTACTTC. This translates into CASRTGVGTGGSETQYF.

This clonotype was detected many times. J is TRBJ2-2 and V is TRBV2, with 9 positions matching TRBD2. The CDR3 contains 15 residues. J was trimmed by 4 bases and V by 6 bases; bases with no gene match: 6. CDR1 SNHLY and CDR2 FYNNEI come from the germline V gene. The CDR3 DNA is TGTGCCAGCAGAGGGGTAGCGGGAGCCACCGGGGAGCTGTTTTTT. The encoded protein is CASRGVAGATGELFF.

The rearrangement joins TRBV7-2 to TRBJ1-6, with 7 positions matching TRBD1. The CDR3 contains 15 residues. The germline V gene encodes CDR1 SGHTA and CDR2 FQGNSA. V gave up 5 bases and J gave up 4 bases; unmatched junction bases: 5. CDR3 DNA: TGTGCCAGCAGCCTCGGACAGGTTTATAATTCACCCCTCCACTTT. As protein: CASSLGQVYNSPLHF. Based on the CDR3 plus reference TRBV7-2 and TRBJ1-6, the full variable domain is GAGVSQSPSNKVTEKGKDVELRCDPISGHTALYWYRQSLGQGLEFLIYFQGNSAPDKSGLPSDRFSAERTGGSVSTLTIQRTQQEDSAVYLCASSLGQVYNSPLHFGNGTRLTVT.

This chain links TRBV6-1 with TRBJ1-3, with 7 bases fitting TRBD1. This CDR3 spans 15 amino acids. Per the germline V gene, CDR1 is MNHNS and CDR2 is SASEGT. V shed 5 bases, J shed 0 bases, and the junction held 4 bases outside the gene matches. The chain's CDR3 is CASSTGQLSGNTIYF. CDR3 nucleotides: TGTGCCAGCAGTACGGGACAGCTCTCTGGAAACACCATATATTTT.

In this sample, this clonotype turned up many times. This chain joins TRBV30 and TRBJ1-5; D is ambiguous. Trimming cost V 0 bases and J 1 base, with 7 bases left between them. CDR3 size: 14 residues. CDR1 is GTSNPN and CDR2 is SVGIG in the germline V gene (reference sequence). CDR3 nucleotides: TGTGCCTGGAGTGTAAGCTTCAGCAATCAGCCCCAGCATTTT. It translates to CAWSVSFSNQPQHF.

This clonotype has ten or more counts. V and J are TRBV7-2 and TRBJ2-4; the match to TRBD2 covers 8 bases. Germline V CDR1 and CDR2: SGHTA, FQGNSA. The V and J ends lost 6 bases and 3 bases, in that order; junction bases with no gene match: 10. This CDR3 contains 16 residues. The CDR3 loop is CASSFTSGGGKNIQYF. CDR3 nucleotide sequence: TGTGCCAGCAGTTTTACTAGCGGAGGGGGCAAAAACATTCAGTACTTC.

This chain uses TRBV29-1 with TRBJ2-4; 7 bases line up with TRBD2. This CDR3 spans 13 amino acids. Trimming at V came to 7 bases and at J to 4 bases, leaving 7 bases not matched to a gene. Germline values: CDR1 SQVTM, CDR2 ANQGSEA. CDR3 nucleotide sequence: TGCAGCGCCTGTAGCGGGTTAAAAAACATTCAGTACTTC. It translates to CSACSGLKNIQYF.

This clonotype was observed many times. The chain has TRBV20-1 and TRBJ2-5, with D hard to call. CDR3 size: 12 residues. CDR1 and CDR2 from the germline V gene are DFQATT and SNEGSKA (reference sequence). CDR3 bases: TGCAAGCTTCGAATTTCATCAGAGACCCAGTACTTC. It yields the protein CKLRISSETQYF.